The T cell receptor (beta chain) described here comes from a study of blood T cell repertoires in COVID-19. The overall study: Samples representing acute and convalescent COVID-19 were sourced from the United States, Italy and Spain. T cells, B-cell-depleted T cells, or PBMCs supplied cDNA or gDNA.

All enrollees were about 18 to 89 years old and from fewer than 30 US areas. In assigning cohorts, the study relied on participant-reported clinical history. V dropped 1 base and J dropped 0 bases, with 9 bases sitting between them. This CDR3 region has 15 residues. CDR1 and CDR2 (germline): MNHEY, SVGAGI. Some clones are missing from TCRdb's copy, which holds only in-frame ones; the method was immunoSEQ multiplex PCR. The repertoire holds 380,000 or so clones, with over 75% as singletons. Sequencing used PBMCs or T cells enriched from blood (not recorded which). The sequence derives from a woman aged 25 to 45 with acute COVID-19. The J gene is TRBJ1-1, the V gene TRBV6-5; D not certain. CDR3 in amino acids: CASSYFSGMNTEAFF. The CDR3 DNA is TGTGCCAGCAGTTACTTTTCCGGGATGAACACTGAAGCTTTCTTT.